This T cell receptor (beta chain) was captured in a study of shared clonotypes between healthy human individuals. Sequencing was performed with immunoSEQ multiplex PCR; in TCRdb, only in-frame clones are kept and a portion is missing. The repertoire holds some 530,000 clones, with roughly 80% as singletons. Germline CDR1 SGHVS, CDR2 FQNEAQ. Trimming cost V 4 bases and J 2 bases; bases outside gene matches: 7. CDR3 size: 16 residues. The V and J genes are TRBV7-8 and TRBJ2-1, with 8 bases that match TRBD2. The TCR sequence derives from a woman between 40 and 55 years old in good health. Some clones in this sample may be carry-over from other donors' samples. Sequenced: PBMCs. This CDR3 is CASSWRTSRAYNEQFF. CDR3 DNA: TGTGCCAGCAGCTGGAGGACTAGCCGCGCCTACAATGAGCAGTTCTTC.